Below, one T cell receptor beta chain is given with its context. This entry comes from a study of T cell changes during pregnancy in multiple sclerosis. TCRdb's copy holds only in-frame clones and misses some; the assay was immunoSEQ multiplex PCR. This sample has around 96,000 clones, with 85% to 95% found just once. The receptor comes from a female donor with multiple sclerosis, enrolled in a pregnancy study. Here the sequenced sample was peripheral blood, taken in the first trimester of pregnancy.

CDR3 in amino acids: CASSSDTGGSSPLHF. CDR3 nucleotides: TGTGCCAGCAGTTCGGATACAGGGGGCAGTTCACCCCTCCACTTT. V usage is TRBV27 and J usage is TRBJ1-6, with 9 bases that match TRBD1. The CDR3 has 15 residues. The germline V gene has CDR1 MNHEY and CDR2 SMNVEV (reference sequence). With V trimmed by 4 bases and J by 9 bases, 7 bases remained unmatched.